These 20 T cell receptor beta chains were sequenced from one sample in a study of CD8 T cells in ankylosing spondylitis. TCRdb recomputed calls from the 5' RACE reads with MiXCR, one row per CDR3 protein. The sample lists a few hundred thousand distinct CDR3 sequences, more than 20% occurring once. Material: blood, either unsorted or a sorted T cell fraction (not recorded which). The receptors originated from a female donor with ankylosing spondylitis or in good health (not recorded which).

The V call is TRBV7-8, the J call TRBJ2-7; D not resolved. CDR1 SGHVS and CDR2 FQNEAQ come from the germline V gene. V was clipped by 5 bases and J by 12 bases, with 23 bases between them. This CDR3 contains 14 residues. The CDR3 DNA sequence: TGTGCCAGCAGCCCCTTTTACGGCAGTACGAGTGTGTACTTC. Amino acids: CASSPFYGSTSVYF.

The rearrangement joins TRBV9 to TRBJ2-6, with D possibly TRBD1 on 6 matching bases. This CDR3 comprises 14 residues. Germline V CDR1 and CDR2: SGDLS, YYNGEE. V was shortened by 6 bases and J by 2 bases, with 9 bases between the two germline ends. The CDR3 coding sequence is TGTGCCAGCAACAGGGACACTGGGGCCAACGTCCTGACTTTC. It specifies CASNRDTGANVLTF.

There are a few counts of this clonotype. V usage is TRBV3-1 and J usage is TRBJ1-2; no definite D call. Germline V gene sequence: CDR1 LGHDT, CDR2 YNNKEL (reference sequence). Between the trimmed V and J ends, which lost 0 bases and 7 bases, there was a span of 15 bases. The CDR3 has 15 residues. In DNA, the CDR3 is TGTGCCAGCAGCCAAGAAGATGAGAGACCTCTTGGCTACACCTTC. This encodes CASSQEDERPLGYTF.

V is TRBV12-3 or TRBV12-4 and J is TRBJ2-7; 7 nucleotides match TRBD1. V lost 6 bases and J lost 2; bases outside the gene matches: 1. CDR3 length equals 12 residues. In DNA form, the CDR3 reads TGTGCCAGCAGAGGGACAGCCTACGAGCAGTACTTC. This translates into CASRGTAYEQYF.

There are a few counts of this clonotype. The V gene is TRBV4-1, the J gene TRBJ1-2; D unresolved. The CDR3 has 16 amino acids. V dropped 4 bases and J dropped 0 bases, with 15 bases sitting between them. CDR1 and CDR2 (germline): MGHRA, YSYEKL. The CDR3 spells CASSPGPTFANYGYTF. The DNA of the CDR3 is TGCGCCAGCAGCCCCGGACCGACTTTCGCTAACTATGGCTACACCTTC.

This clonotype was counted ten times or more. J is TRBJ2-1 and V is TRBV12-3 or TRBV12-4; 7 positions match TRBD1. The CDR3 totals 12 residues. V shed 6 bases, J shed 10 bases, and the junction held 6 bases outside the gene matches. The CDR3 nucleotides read TGTGCCAGCAGCCGACAGGGCAGGGAGCAGTTCTTC. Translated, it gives CASSRQGREQFF.

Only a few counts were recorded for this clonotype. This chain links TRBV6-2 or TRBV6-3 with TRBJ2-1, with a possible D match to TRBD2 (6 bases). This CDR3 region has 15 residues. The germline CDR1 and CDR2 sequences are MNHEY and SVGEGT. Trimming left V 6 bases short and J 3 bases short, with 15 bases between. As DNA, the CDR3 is TGTGCCAGCAGCCTCCTAGCGCCCGTCTACAATGAGCAGTTCTTC. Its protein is CASSLLAPVYNEQFF.

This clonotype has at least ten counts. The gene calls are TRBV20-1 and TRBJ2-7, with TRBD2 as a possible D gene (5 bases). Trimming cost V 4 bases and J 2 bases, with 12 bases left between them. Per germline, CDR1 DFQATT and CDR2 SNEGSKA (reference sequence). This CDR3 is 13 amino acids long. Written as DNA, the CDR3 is TGCAGTGCTACCCAGCCCGGGGCCTACGAGCAGTACTTC. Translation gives CSATQPGAYEQYF.

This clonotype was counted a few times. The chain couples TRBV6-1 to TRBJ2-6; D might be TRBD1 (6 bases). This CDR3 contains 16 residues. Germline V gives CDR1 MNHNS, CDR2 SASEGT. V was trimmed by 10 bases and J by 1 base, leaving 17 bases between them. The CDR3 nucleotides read TGTGCCACCGGCAGGGGCACCCAATCTGGGGCCAACGTCCTGACTTTC. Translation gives CATGRGTQSGANVLTF.

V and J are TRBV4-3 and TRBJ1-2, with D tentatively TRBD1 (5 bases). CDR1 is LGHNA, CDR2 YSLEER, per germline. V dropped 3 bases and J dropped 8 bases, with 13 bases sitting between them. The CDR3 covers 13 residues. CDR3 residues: CASSHGARRGYTF. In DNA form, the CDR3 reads TGCGCCAGCAGCCATGGGGCCAGGCGAGGCTACACCTTC.

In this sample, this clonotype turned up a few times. The CDR3 reads CASSYSRSATYEQYF. The CDR3 DNA follows: TGTGCCAGCAGTTACTCGAGGAGCGCCACCTACGAGCAGTACTTC. The chain carries TRBV6-2 or TRBV6-3 and TRBJ2-7, with D uncertain. The CDR3 is made up of 15 amino acids. Germline V lookup: CDR1 MNHEY, CDR2 SVGEGT. V dropped 0 bases and J dropped 2 bases, with 11 bases sitting between them.

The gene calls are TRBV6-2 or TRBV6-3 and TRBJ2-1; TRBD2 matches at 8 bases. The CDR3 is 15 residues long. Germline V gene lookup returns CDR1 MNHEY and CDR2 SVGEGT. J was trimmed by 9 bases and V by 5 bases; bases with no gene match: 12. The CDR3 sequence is CASSPPREGRGEQFF. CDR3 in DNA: TGTGCCAGCAGTCCCCCCCGGGAGGGCCGGGGTGAGCAGTTCTTC.

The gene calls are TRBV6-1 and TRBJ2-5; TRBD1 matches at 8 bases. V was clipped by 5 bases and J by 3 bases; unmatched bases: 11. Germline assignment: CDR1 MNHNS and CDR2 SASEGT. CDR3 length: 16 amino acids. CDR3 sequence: CASSSPQGQVKETQYF. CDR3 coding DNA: TGTGCCAGCAGTAGTCCCCAGGGACAGGTTAAAGAGACCCAGTACTTC.

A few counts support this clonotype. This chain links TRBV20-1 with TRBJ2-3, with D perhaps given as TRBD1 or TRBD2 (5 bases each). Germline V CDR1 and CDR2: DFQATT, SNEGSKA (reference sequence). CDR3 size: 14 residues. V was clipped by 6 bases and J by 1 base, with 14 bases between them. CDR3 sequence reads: CSAPTGTGTDTQYF. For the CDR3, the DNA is TGCAGTGCCCCAACGGGGACGGGCACAGATACGCAGTATTTT.

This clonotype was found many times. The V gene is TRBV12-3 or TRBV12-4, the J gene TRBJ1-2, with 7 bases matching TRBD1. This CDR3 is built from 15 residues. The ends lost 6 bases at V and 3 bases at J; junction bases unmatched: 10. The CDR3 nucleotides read TGTGCCAGCAGCCGGGGACAGACTGCTTACTATGGCTACACCTTC. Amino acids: CASSRGQTAYYGYTF.

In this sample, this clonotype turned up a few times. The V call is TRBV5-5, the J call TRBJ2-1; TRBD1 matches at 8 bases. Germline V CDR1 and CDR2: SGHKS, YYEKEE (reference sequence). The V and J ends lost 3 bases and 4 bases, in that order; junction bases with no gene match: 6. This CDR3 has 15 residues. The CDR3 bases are TGTGCCAGCAGCTACGGACAGGGAACATACAATGAGCAGTTCTTC. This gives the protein CASSYGQGTYNEQFF.

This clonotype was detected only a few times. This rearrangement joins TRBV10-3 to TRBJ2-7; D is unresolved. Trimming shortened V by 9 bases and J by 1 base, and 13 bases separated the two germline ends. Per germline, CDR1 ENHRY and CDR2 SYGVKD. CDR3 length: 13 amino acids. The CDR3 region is CAIVNPGSYEQYF. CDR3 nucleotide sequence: TGTGCCATTGTCAATCCGGGTTCCTACGAGCAGTACTTC.

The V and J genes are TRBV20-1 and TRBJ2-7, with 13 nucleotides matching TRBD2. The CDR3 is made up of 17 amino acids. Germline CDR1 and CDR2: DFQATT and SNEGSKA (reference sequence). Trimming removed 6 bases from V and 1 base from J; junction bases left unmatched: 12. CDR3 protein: CSARGLAGVSLSYEQYF. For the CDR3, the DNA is TGCAGTGCACGAGGACTAGCGGGAGTCTCTTTGTCCTACGAGCAGTACTTC.

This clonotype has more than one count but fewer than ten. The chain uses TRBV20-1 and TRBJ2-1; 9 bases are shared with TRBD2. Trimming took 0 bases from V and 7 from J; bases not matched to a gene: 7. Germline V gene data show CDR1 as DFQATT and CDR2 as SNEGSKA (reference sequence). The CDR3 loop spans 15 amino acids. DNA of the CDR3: TGCAGTGCTAGAGATGTGCGGGAGGGCCTTAATGAGCAGTTCTTC. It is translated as CSARDVREGLNEQFF.

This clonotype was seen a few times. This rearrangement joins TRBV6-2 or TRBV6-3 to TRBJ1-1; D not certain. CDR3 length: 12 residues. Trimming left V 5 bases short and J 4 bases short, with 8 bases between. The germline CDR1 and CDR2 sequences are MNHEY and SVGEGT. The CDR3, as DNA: TGTGCCAGCAGTCGGCCGGGCACTGAAGCTTTCTTT. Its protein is CASSRPGTEAFF.